The clone carrying this T cell receptor (beta chain) was seen at least ten times. The antigen remains undetermined. The CDR3 contains 17 residues. The V gene lost 3 bases and the J gene lost 5 bases, with 23 bases spanning the gap. Germline CDR1 reads DFQATT; CDR2 reads SNEGSKA (reference sequence). This sample was taken from a study of blood T cells in healthy people across ages. The authors ran a second PCR of about 6 to 11 cycles using a sample-barcoded 5' primer and a J-beta primer mix. Each CDR3 protein is one row after TCRdb ran MiXCR on the 5' RACE reads. The top ten clones hold 15% of a sample with approximately 700,000 distinct CDR3 sequences, approximately 29% of them seen once. The study, taken as a whole, reports: Comparison with aged donors showed that long-lived donors had more naive CD4+ cells and higher diversity. PBMCs went unsorted, and a conclusive naive versus antigen-experienced comparison was therefore prevented. Donor CMV infection status was unknown, possibly confounding age-related changes in expanded clonotypes. Per million T cells, TCR beta diversity dropped about linearly as age rose.

The receptor was derived from a woman of 80 years or more in good health. The specimen sequenced was blood. The chain joins TRBV20-1 to TRBJ2-1; D may correspond to TRBD1 or TRBD2 (5 bases each). The CDR3 here is CSARRLGAVWDDNEQFF. The CDR3 bases are TGCAGTGCTAGGAGGTTGGGTGCGGTCTGGGACGACAATGAGCAGTTCTTC.